This T cell receptor beta chain was sequenced for a study of beta chain features in type 1 diabetes. Notes on the study in general: Cells that show high TCR expression could be over-represented by cDNA sequencing. Significant though moderate, a shortening of TCRB CDR3s appeared in all four CD4+ subsets of Type 1 diabetes patients.

In germline, CDR1 is KGHSH, CDR2 LQKENI. V was cut by 3 bases and J by 5 bases, with 8 bases left in between. This CDR3 region has 13 residues. This clone was observed a few times. Its antigen is undetermined. This CDR3 is also generated by other DNA sequences in the sample. Using CD45RO/CCR7/CD25/CD127/CD95/CD27, CD4+ naive, central memory, regulatory and stem cell-like memory cells were sorted. The sequenced template was cDNA made from the entire isolated RNA. Libraries were prepared by immunoSEQ multiplex PCR; TCRdb keeps only in-frame clonotypes and omits some of them. The table shows approximately 100,000 clones, with under 30% occurring only once.

This receptor was obtained from a woman between 18 and 29 years old with type 1 diabetes. V and J are TRBV18 and TRBJ1-5; D not certain. Sequencing was carried out using central memory CD4+ T cells from blood. CDR3 in amino acids: CASSPGRDQPQHF. The CDR3 bases are TGTGCCAGCTCACCGGGGAGGGATCAGCCCCAGCATTTT.